This entry describes one T cell receptor beta chain. The CDR3 has 14 amino acids. Germline CDR1 reads SEHNR; CDR2 reads FQNEAQ (reference sequence). V dropped 4 bases and J dropped 2 bases, with 12 bases sitting between them. Across 24 US areas, participants ranged in age from about 18 to 90 years. Participants were placed into cohorts based on the clinical history they reported. As processed by the authors: Counts of nucleated cells, estimated from reference gene primer amplification, were obtained. Repertoires were generated with immunoSEQ multiplex PCR, while TCRdb's copy carries only in-frame clones and drops some. The D gene and trimming were derived from the DNA, and the V and J assignments and clone size from that table. Of 210,000 or so clones detected, about 84% appear once; the ten largest clones hold roughly 4.5%. This entry comes from a study of blood T cell repertoires in COVID-19. Turning to the study itself: The United States, Italy and Spain provided the acute and convalescent COVID-19 samples.

This TCR came from a man aged 30 to 39 with acute COVID-19. The chain employs TRBV7-9 and TRBJ2-7; D possibly corresponds to TRBD1 (6 bases). The sequenced sample consisted of PBMCs or T cells enriched from blood (not recorded which). The CDR3 region has the DNA TGTGCCAGCAGCTCCCCGGGACACCCCTACGAGCAGTACTTC. Translated: CASSSPGHPYEQYF.